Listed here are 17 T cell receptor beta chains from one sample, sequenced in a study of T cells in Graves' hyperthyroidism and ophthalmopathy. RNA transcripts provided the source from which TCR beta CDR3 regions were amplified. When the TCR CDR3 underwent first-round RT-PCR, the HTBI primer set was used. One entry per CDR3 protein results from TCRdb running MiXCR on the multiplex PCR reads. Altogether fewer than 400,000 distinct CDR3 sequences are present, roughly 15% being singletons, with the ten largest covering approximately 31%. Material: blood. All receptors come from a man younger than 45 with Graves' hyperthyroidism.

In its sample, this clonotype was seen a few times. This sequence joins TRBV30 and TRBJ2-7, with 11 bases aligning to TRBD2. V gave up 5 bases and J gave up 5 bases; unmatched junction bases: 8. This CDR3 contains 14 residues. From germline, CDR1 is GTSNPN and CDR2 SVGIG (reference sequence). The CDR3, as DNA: TGTGCCTGGGACCCGGGACTAGCGGCCCACGAGCAGTACTTC. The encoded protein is CAWDPGLAAHEQYF.

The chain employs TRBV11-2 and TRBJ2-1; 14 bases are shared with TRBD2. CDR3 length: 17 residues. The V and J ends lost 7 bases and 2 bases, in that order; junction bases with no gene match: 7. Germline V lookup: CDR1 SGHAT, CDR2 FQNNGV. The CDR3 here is CASNPGTSGRPYNEQFF. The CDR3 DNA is TGTGCCAGCAACCCCGGGACTAGCGGGAGACCCTACAATGAGCAGTTCTTC.

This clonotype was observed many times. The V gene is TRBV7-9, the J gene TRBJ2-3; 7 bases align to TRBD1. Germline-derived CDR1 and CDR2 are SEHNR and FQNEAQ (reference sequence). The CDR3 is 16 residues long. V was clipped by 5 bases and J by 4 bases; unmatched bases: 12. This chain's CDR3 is CASSRQGLSISDTQYF. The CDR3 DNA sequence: TGTGCCAGCAGCCGACAGGGCTTGTCTATCTCAGATACGCAGTATTTT.

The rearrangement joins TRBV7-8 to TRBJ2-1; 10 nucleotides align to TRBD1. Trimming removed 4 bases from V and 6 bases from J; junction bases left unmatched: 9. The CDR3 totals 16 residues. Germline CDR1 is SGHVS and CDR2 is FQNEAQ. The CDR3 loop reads CASSSRGTGASNEQFF. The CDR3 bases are TGTGCCAGCAGCTCCCGAGGGACAGGGGCTTCCAATGAGCAGTTCTTC.

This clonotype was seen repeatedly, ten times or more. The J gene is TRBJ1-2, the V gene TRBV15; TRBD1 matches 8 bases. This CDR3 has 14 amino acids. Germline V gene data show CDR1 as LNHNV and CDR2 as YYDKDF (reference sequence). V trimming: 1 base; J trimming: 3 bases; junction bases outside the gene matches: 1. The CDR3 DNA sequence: TGTGCCACCAGCAGAGGGGGACAGGACTATGGCTACACCTTC. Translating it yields CATSRGGQDYGYTF.

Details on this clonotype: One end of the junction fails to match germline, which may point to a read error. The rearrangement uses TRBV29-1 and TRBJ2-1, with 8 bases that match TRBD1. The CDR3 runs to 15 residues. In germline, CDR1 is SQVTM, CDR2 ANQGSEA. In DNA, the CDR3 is TGCAGCGTTGAAGAGACAGGGGATTTCTACAATGAGCAGCTCTTC. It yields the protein CSVEETGDFYNEQLF.

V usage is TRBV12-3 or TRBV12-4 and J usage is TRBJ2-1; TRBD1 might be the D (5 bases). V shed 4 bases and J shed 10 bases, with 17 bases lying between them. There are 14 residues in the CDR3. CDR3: CASSSGPRQGEQFF. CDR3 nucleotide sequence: TGTGCCAGCAGTTCCGGGCCCCGGCAGGGCGAGCAGTTCTTC.

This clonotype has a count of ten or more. In DNA, the CDR3 is TGTGCCAGCAAAGCGGGAGGGTACAATGAGCAGTTCTTC. Amino acids: CASKAGGYNEQFF. The chain uses TRBV7-9 and TRBJ2-1, with 10 bases fitting TRBD2. The CDR3 extends over 13 amino acids. V trimming: 7 bases; J trimming: 4 bases; junction bases outside the gene matches: 1. Germline V gene sequence: CDR1 SEHNR, CDR2 FQNEAQ (reference sequence). The full variable domain, in which reference TRBV7-9 and TRBJ2-1 provide the parts outside the CDR3, is DTGVSQNPRHKITKRGQNVTFRCDPISEHNRLYWYRQTLGQGPEFLTYFQNEAQLEKSRLLSDRFSAERPKGSFSTLEIQRTEQGDSAMYLCASKAGGYNEQFFGPGTRLTVL.

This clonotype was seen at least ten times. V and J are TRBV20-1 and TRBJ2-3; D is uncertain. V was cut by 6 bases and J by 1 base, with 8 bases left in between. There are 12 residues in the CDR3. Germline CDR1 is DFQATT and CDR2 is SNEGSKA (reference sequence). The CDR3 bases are TGCAGTGCCGTAGGTGGCACAGATACGCAGTATTTT. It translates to CSAVGGTDTQYF.

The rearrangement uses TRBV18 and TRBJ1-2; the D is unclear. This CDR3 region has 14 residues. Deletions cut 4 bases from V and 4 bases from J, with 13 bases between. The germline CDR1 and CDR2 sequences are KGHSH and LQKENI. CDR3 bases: TGTGCCAGCTCACGGGCGGGGTCGAGCTATGGCTACACCTTC. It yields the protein CASSRAGSSYGYTF.

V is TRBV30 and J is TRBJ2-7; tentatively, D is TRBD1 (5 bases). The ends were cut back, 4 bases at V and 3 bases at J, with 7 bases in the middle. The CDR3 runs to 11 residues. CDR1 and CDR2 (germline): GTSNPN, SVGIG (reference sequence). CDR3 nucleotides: TGTGCCTGGACGACAGTCTACGAGCAGTACTTC. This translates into CAWTTVYEQYF.

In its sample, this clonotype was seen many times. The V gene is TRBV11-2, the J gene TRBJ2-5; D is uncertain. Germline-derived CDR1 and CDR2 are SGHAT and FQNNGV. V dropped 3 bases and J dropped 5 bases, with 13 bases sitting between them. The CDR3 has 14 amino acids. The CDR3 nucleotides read TGTGCCAGCAGCTTGGCTAATGAGATCGAGACCCAGTACTTC. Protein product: CASSLANEIETQYF.

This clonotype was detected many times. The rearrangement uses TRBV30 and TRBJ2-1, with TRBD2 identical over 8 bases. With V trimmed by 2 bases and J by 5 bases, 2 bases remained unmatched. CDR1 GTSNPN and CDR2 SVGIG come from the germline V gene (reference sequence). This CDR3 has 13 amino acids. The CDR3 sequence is CAWSSGSHNEQFF. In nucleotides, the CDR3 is TGTGCCTGGAGTAGCGGGAGTCACAATGAGCAGTTCTTC.

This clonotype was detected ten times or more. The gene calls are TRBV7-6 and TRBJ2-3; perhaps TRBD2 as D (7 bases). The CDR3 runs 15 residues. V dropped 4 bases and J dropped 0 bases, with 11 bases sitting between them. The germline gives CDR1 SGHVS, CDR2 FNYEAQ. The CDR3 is CASSYAGASTDTQYF. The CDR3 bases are TGTGCCAGCAGCTACGCGGGGGCTAGCACAGATACGCAGTATTTT.

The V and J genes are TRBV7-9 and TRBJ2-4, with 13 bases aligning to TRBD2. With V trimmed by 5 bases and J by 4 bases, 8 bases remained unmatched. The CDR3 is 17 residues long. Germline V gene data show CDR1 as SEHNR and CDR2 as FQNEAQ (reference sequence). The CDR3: CASSGTSGTYRKNIQYF. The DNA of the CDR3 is TGTGCCAGCAGCGGGACTAGCGGGACCTACCGGAAAAACATTCAGTACTTC.

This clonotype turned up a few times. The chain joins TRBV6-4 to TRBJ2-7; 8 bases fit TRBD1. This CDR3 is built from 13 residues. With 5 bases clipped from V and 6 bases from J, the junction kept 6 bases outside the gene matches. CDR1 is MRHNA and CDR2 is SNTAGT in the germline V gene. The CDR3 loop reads CASSKDRVGEQYF. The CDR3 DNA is TGTGCCAGCAGTAAGGACAGGGTAGGCGAGCAGTACTTC.

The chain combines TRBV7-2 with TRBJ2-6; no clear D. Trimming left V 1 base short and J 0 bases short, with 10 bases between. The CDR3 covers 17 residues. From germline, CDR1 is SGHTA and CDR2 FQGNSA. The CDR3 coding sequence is TGTGCCAGCAGCTTAGATTTCGCGTACTCTGGGGCCAACGTCCTGACTTTC. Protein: CASSLDFAYSGANVLTF.